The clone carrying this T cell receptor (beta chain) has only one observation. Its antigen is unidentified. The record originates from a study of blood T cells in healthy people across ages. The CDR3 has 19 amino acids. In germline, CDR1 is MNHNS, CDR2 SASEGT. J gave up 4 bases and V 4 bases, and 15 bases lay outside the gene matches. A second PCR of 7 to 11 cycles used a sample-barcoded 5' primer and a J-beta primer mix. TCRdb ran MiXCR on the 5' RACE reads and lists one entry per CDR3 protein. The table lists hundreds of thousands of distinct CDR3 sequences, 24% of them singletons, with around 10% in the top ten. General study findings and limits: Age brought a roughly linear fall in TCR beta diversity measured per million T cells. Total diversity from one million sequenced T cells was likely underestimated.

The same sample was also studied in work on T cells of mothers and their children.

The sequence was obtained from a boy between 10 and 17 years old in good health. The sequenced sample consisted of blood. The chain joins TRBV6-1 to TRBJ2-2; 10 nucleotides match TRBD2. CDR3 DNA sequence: TGTGCCAGCAGTGGCGGGTCGCTAGCGGGGGCTCTAATCACCGGGGAGCTGTTTTTT. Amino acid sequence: CASSGGSLAGALITGELFF.